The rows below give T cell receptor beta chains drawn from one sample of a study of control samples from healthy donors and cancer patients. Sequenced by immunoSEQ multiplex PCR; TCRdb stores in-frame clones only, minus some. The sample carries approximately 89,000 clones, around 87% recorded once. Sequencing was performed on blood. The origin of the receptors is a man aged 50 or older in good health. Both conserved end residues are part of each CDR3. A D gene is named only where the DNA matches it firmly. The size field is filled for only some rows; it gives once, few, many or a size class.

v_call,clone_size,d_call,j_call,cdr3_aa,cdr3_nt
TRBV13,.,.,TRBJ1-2,CASSLGTADGYTF,TGTGCCAGCAGCTTAGGGACGGCGGATGGCTACACCTTC
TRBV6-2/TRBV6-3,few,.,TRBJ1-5,CASSLAGRGNQPQHF,TGTGCCAGCAGTTTAGCCGGAAGGGGCAATCAGCCCCAGCATTTT
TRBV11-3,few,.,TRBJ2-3,CASSLIGGSTDTQYF,TGTGCCAGCAGTCTCATCGGAGGCAGCACAGATACGCAGTATTTT
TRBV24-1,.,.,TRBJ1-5,CATSDANQPQHF,TGTGCCACCAGTGACGCTAATCAGCCCCAGCATTTT
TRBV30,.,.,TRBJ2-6,CACPLSGANVLTF,TGTGCCTGCCCACTATCCGGGGCCAACGTCCTGACTTTC
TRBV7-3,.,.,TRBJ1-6,CASSPTGRGSYSPLHF,TGTGCCAGCAGCCCCACCGGGAGGGGATCTTATTCACCCCTCCACTTT
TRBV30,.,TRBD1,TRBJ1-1,CAWSRGGGNTEAFF,TGTGCCTGGAGCAGGGGGGGAGGAAACACTGAAGCTTTCTTT
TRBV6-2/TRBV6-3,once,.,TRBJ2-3,CASSFGSSVTDTQYF,TGTGCCAGCAGTTTTGGTAGTTCAGTCACAGATACGCAGTATTTT
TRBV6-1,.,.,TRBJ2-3,CASSDTGQTQYF,TGTGCCAGCAGTGATACAGGGCAGACGCAGTATTTT
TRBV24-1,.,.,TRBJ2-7,CATRAPGVGSSYEQYF,TGTGCCACCAGGGCCCCCGGGGTGGGTTCTTCCTACGAGCAGTACTTC
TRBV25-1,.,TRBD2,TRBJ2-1,CASSTSGSMNEQFF,TGTGCCAGCAGTACTAGCGGGAGTATGAATGAGCAGTTCTTC
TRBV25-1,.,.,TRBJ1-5,CASSGAEGWGNQPQHF,TGTGCCAGCAGTGGGGCTGAGGGTTGGGGCAATCAGCCCCAGCATTTT
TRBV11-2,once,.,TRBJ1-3,CASSSPRLSGNTIYF,TGTGCCAGCAGCTCTCCCCGGCTCTCTGGAAACACCATATATTTT
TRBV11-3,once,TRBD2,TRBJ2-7,CASSSLSGRAGPYEQYF,TGTGCCAGCAGCTCCCTTAGCGGGAGGGCCGGCCCCTACGAGCAGTACTTC
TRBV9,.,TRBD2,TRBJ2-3,CASSLSGLPDTQYF,TGTGCCAGCAGCCTTAGCGGGCTTCCAGATACGCAGTATTTT
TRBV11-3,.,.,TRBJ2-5,CASTMNPPGETQYF,TGTGCCAGCACCATGAACCCCCCGGGAGAGACCCAGTACTTC
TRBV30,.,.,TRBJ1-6,CAWAVGVNSPLHF,TGTGCCTGGGCCGTGGGAGTAAATTCACCCCTCCACTTT
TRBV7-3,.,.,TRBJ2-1,CASSLGAGNEQFF,TGTGCCAGCAGTCTGGGGGCGGGAAATGAGCAGTTCTTC
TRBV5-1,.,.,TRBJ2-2,CASSLVNTGELFF,TGCGCCAGCAGCCTCGTCAACACCGGGGAGCTGTTTTTT
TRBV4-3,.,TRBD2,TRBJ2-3,CASSQDQGAGADTQYF,TGCGCCAGCAGCCAAGATCAGGGAGCGGGAGCAGATACGCAGTATTTT
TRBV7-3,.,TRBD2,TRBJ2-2,CASSLNPGGNGELFF,TGTGCCAGCAGCTTGAATCCGGGAGGGAATGGGGAGCTGTTTTTT
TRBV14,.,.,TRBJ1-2,CASSPTVAYGYTF,TGTGCCAGCAGCCCGACTGTGGCCTATGGCTACACCTTC
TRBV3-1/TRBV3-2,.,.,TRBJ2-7,CASSQIWAYEQYF,TGTGCCAGCAGCCAAATTTGGGCCTACGAGCAGTACTTC
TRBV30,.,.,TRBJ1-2,CAWRAGAYGYTF,TGTGCCTGGAGAGCGGGGGCCTATGGCTACACCTTC
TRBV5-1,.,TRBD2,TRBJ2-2,CASSLYPSGGANTGELFF,TGCGCCAGCAGCTTGTACCCTAGCGGGGGGGCGAACACCGGGGAGCTGTTTTTT
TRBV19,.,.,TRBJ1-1,CATLGGEGYTEAFF,TGTGCCACCCTAGGGGGAGAGGGGTACACTGAAGCTTTCTTT
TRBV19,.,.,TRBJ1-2,CASRLEQGPNYGYTF,TGTGCCAGTAGATTGGAACAAGGACCTAACTATGGCTACACCTTC
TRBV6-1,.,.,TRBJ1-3,CASSEGSSGNTIYF,TGTGCCAGCAGTGAGGGGAGCTCTGGAAACACCATATATTTT
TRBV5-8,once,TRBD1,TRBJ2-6,CASSSQLDRAGANVLTF,TGTGCCAGCAGCTCACAGCTGGACAGGGCAGGGGCCAACGTCCTGACTTTC
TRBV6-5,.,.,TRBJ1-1,CASSYSSRTEAFF,TGTGCCAGCAGTTACTCTTCCCGCACTGAAGCTTTCTTT
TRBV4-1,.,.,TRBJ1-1,CASSQDGFEAFF,TGCGCCAGCAGCCAAGACGGTTTTGAAGCTTTCTTT
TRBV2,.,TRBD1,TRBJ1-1,CASKKLNRGEEAFF,TGTGCCAGCAAAAAATTGAACAGGGGAGAAGAAGCTTTCTTT
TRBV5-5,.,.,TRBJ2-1,CASSSVQYNEQFF,TGTGCCAGCAGCTCGGTACAATACAATGAGCAGTTCTTC
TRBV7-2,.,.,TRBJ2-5,CASTLGGGQETQYF,TGTGCCAGCACCCTAGGAGGGGGCCAAGAGACCCAGTACTTC
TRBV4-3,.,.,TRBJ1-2,CASSQERSRNYGYTF,TGCGCCAGCAGCCAAGAAAGGAGCAGAAATTATGGCTACACCTTC
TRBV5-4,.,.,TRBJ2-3,CASSYYRGDTQYF,TGTGCCAGCAGCTACTATCGGGGAGATACGCAGTATTTT
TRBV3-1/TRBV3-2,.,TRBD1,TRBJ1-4,CASHRQGGGKLFF,TGTGCCAGCCATAGACAGGGGGGGGGAAAACTGTTTTTT
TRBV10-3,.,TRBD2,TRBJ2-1,CAITGGGSSNEQFF,TGTGCCATCACTGGGGGGGGGAGCTCCAATGAGCAGTTCTTC
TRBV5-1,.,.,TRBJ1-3,CASSLVGDGTIYF,TGCGCCAGCAGCTTGGTAGGGGATGGCACCATATATTTT
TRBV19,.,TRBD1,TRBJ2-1,CASSIPGQGADEQFF,TGTGCCAGTAGTATTCCGGGACAGGGGGCGGATGAGCAGTTCTTC
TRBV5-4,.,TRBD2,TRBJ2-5,CASSLPLAGGSETQYF,TGTGCCAGCAGCTTACCACTAGCGGGAGGGTCGGAGACCCAGTACTTC
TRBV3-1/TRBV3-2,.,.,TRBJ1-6,CASSQDMRTPYNSPLHF,TGTGCCAGCAGCCAAGATATGAGGACGCCCTATAATTCACCCCTCCACTTT
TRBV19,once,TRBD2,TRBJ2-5,CASSPGLAGGQETQYF,TGTGCCAGTAGTCCCGGACTAGCGGGGGGTCAAGAGACCCAGTACTTC
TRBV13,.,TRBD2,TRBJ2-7,CASSSAPGTSGRAVPYEQYF,TGTGCCAGCAGCTCCGCCCCCGGGACTAGCGGGAGGGCTGTTCCCTACGAGCAGTACTTC
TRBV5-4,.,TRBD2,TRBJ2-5,CASSSTSGGQETQYF,TGTGCCAGCAGCTCCACTAGCGGGGGCCAGGAGACCCAGTACTTC
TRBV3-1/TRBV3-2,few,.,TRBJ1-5,CASSQVPQGMPQHF,TGTGCCAGCAGCCAAGTCCCCCAGGGTATGCCCCAGCATTTT
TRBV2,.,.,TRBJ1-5,CASGGTSKGQPQHF,TGTGCCAGCGGTGGTACATCCAAGGGTCAGCCCCAGCATTTT
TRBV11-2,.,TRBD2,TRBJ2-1,CASSLDLRGSGSYNEQFF,TGTGCCAGCAGCTTAGATCTGCGGGGGAGCGGCTCCTACAATGAGCAGTTCTTC
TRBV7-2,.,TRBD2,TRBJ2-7,CASSSLAGSSYEQYF,TGTGCCAGCAGCTCACTAGCGGGGAGCTCCTACGAGCAGTACTTC
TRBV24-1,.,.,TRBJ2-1,CATSDFEGSMEGNEQFF,TGTGCCACCAGTGATTTCGAGGGATCCATGGAGGGCAATGAGCAGTTCTTC
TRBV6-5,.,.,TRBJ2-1,CASSSQSSYNEQFF,TGTGCCAGCAGTTCTCAGAGCTCCTACAATGAGCAGTTCTTC
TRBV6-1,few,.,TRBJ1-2,CASSEGGVDYGYTF,TGTGCCAGCAGTGAAGGGGGAGTTGACTATGGCTACACCTTC